The clone carrying this TCR beta chain was observed a single time. Its antigen is not identified. CDR1 is MDHEN and CDR2 is SYDVKM in the germline V gene. The trim removed 6 bases at V and 9 bases at J, leaving 11 bases unmatched. This CDR3 contains 15 residues. The donors were all Caucasian adults (living in Nashville, Tennessee). The data belong to a study of shared clonotypes between healthy human individuals. Study results and caveats: Donor scarcity curtailed the genetic and exposure-history diversity represented herein.

The replicate PCRs on unsorted PBMC were given about 300 ng DNA, which is some 32,000 T cell genomes. Original handling: Junction-only immunoSEQ sequences carried no quality scores, so filtering differed. The method was immunoSEQ multiplex PCR; TCRdb's version includes in-frame clones alone and lacks a portion of them. V, J and clone size are those of that table, while D and trimming were read from the DNA. This sample has about 480,000 clones, with over 60% found just once. Sequenced sample: PBMCs. This sequence joins TRBV28 and TRBJ2-5; 12 bases match TRBD1. The TCR comes from a woman between 40 and 55 years old in good health. Some clones in this sample may be carry-over from other donors' samples. CDR3 loop: CASSIGTGGPSPQYF. In DNA form, the CDR3 reads TGTGCCAGCAGCATAGGGACAGGGGGCCCCAGTCCCCAGTACTTC. Variable domain in full (rest from reference TRBV28 and TRBJ2-5): DVKVTQSSRYLVKRTGEKVFLECVQDMDHENMFWYRQDPGLGLRLIYFSYDVKMKEKGDIPEGYSVSREKKERFSLILESASTNQTSMYLCASSIGTGGPSPQYFGPGTRLLVL.